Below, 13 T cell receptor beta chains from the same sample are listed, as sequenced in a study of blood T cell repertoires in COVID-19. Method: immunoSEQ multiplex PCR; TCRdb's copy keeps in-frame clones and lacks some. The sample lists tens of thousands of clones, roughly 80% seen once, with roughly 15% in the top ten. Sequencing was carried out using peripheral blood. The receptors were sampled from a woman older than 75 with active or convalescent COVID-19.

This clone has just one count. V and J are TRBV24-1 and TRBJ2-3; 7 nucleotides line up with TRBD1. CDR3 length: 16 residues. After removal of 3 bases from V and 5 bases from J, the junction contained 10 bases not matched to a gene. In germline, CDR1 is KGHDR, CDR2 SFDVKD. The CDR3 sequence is CATSDGGQRGEDTQYF. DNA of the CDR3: TGTGCCACCAGTGATGGGGGACAGCGAGGGGAAGATACGCAGTATTTT.

The chain's CDR3 is CASSQGGGFYNSPLHF. The CDR3 coding sequence is TGTGCCAGCAGCCAAGGGGGGGGTTTCTATAATTCACCCCTCCACTTT. The V gene is TRBV3-1 (or the pseudogene TRBV3-2), the J gene TRBJ1-6; D possibly corresponds to TRBD1 (5 bases). The germline V gene encodes CDR1 LGHDT and CDR2 YNNKEL (reference sequence). Trimming took off 1 base at V and 3 bases at J, with 10 bases between the two ends. The CDR3 runs 16 residues.

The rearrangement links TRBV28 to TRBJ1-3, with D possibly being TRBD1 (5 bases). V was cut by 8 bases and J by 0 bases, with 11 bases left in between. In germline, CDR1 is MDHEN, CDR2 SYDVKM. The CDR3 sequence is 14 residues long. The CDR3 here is CASLGADSGNTIYF. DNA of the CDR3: TGTGCCAGCCTTGGGGCAGACTCTGGAAACACCATATATTTT.

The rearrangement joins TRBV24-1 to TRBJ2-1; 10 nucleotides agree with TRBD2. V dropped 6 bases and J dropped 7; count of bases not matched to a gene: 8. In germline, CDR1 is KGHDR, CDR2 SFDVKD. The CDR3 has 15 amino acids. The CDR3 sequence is CATSSGLAVRNEQFF. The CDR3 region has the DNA TGTGCCACCAGTAGCGGACTAGCGGTTAGGAATGAGCAGTTCTTC.

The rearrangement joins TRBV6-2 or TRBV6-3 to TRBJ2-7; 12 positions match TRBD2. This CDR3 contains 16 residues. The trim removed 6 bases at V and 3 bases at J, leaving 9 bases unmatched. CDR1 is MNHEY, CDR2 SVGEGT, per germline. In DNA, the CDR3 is TGTGCCAGCAGCAAATCTAGCGGGAGGGCCAACTACGAGCAGTACTTC. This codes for CASSKSSGRANYEQYF.

The CDR3 sequence: CASSLALAGVSYEQYF. CDR3 DNA: TGTGCCAGCAGCTTAGCATTAGCGGGAGTGAGCTACGAGCAGTACTTC. The chain links TRBV7-8 to TRBJ2-7, with TRBD2 identical over 9 bases. CDR1 SGHVS and CDR2 FQNEAQ come from the germline V gene. The CDR3 has 16 residues. With 0 bases clipped from V and 3 bases from J, the junction kept 6 bases outside the gene matches.

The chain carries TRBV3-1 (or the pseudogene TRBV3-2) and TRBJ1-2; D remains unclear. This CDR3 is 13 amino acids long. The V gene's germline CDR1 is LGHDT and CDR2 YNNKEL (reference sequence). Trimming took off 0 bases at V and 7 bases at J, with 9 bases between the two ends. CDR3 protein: CASSQEIWSGYTF. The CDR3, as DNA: TGTGCCAGCAGCCAAGAGATATGGAGTGGCTACACCTTC.

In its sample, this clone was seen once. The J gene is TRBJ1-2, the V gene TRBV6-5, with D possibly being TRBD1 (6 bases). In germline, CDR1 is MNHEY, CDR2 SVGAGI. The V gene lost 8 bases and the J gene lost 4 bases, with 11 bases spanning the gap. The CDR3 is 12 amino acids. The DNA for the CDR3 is TGTGCCAGCGGGGGCCAGATCTATGGCTACACCTTC. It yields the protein CASGGQIYGYTF.

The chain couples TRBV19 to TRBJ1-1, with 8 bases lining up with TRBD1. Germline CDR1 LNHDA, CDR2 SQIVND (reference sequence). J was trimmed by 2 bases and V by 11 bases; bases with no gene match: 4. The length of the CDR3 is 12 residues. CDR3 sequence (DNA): TGTGCCCGACAGGGGAAAAACACTGAAGCTTTCTTT. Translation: CARQGKNTEAFF.

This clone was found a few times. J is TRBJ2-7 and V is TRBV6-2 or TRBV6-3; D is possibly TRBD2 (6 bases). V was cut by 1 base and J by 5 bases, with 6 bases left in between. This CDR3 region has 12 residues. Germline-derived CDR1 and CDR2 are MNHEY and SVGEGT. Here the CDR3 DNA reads TGTGCCAGCAGTTACTGGGGGGACGAGCAGTACTTC. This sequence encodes CASSYWGDEQYF.

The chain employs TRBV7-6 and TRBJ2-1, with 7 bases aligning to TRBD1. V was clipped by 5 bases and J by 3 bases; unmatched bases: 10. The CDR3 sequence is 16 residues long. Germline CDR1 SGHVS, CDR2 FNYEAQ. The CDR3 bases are TGTGCCAGCAGCCCCTTAGCCGGGACAGTCTACAATGAGCAGTTCTTC. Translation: CASSPLAGTVYNEQFF.

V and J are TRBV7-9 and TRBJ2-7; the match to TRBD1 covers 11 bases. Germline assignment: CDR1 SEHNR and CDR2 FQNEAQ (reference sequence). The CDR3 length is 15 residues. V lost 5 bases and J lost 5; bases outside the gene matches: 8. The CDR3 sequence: CASSPGQGAMNEQYF. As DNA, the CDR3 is TGTGCCAGCAGCCCTGGACAGGGGGCAATGAACGAGCAGTACTTC.

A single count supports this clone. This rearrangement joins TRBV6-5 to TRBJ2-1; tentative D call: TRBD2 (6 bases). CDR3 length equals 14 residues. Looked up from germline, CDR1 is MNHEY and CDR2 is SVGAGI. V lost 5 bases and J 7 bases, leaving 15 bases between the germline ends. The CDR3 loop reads CASSMGGAPNEQFF. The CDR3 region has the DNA TGTGCCAGCAGTATGGGGGGAGCCCCAAATGAGCAGTTCTTC.